This T cell receptor (beta chain) was obtained from a study of control samples from healthy donors and cancer patients. Sequencing was performed with immunoSEQ multiplex PCR; in TCRdb, only in-frame clones are kept and a portion is missing. The table includes some 150,000 clones, roughly 91% detected once. The germline gives CDR1 LNHNV, CDR2 YYDKDF (reference sequence). The CDR3 is 14 amino acids. Trimming took 0 bases from V and 4 from J, leaving 7 bases between them. V usage is TRBV15 and J usage is TRBJ1-5, with D hard to call. This TCR came from a woman aged 25 to 39 in good health. The material sequenced was blood. CDR3 amino acids: CATSRDVGNQPQHF. CDR3 sequence (DNA): TGTGCCACCAGCAGAGATGTGGGGAATCAGCCCCAGCATTTT.